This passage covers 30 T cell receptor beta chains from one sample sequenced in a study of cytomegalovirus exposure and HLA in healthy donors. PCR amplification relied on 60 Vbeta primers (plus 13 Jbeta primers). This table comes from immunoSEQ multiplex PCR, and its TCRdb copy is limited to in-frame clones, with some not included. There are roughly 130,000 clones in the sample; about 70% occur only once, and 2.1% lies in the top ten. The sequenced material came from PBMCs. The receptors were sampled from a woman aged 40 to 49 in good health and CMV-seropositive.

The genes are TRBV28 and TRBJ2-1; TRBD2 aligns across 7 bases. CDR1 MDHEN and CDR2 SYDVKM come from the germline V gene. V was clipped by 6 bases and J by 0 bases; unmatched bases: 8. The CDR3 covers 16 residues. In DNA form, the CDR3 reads TGTGCCAGCAGGCTAAAGGGGACTACCTCCTACAATGAGCAGTTCTTC. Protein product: CASRLKGTTSYNEQFF.

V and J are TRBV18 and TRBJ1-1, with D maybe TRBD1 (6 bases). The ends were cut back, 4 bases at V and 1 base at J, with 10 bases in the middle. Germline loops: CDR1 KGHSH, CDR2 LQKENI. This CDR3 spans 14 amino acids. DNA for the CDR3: TGTGCCAGCTCACGGGCAGGGGAGAACACTGAAGCTTTCTTT. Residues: CASSRAGENTEAFF.

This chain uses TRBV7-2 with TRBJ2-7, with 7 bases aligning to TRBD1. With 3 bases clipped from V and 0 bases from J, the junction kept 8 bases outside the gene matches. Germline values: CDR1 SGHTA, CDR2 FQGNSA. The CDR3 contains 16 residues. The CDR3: CASSFARTGSSYEQYF. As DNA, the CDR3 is TGTGCCAGCAGCTTCGCCAGGACAGGTTCCTCCTACGAGCAGTACTTC.

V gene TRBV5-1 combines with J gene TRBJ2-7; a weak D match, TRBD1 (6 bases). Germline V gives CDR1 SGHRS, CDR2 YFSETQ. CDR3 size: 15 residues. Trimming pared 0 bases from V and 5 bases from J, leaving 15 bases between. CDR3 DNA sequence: TGCGCCAGCAGCTTGGCACCACCGGGACAAGACGAGCAGTACTTC. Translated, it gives CASSLAPPGQDEQYF.

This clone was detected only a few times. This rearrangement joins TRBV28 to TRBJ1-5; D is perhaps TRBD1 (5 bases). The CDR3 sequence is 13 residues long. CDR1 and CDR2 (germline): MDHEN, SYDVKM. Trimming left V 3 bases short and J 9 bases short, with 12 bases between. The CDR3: CASSFGGGRPQHF. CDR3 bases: TGTGCCAGCAGTTTCGGCGGGGGGAGGCCCCAGCATTTT.

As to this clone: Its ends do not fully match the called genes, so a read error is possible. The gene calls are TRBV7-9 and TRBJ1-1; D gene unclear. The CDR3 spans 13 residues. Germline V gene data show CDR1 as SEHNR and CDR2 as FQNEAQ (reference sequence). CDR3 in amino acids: CSSSNGSNTEAFF. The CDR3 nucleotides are TGTTCCAGCAGCAACGGGTCGAACACTGAAGCTTTCTTT.

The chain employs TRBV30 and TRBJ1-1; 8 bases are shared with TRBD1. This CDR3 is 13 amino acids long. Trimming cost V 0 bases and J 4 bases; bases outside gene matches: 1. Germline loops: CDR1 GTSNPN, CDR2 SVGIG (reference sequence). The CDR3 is CAWSVGTGTEAFF. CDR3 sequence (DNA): TGTGCCTGGAGTGTCGGGACAGGCACTGAAGCTTTCTTT.

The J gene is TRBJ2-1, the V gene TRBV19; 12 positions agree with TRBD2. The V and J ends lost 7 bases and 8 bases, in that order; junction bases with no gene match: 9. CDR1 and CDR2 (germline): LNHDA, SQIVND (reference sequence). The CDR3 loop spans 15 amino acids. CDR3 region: CASTRYLAGGDEQFF. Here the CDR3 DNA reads TGTGCCAGTACGCGATATCTAGCGGGAGGGGATGAGCAGTTCTTC.

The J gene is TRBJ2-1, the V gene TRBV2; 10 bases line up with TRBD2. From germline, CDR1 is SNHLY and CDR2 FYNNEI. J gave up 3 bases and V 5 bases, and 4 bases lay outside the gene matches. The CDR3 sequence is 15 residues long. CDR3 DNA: TGTGCCAGCAGTAAAACTAGCGGGGTCTACAATGAGCAGTTCTTC. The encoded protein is CASSKTSGVYNEQFF.

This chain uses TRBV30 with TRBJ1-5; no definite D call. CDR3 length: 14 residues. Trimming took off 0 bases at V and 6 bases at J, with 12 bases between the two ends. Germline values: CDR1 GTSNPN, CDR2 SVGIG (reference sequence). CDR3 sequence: CAWSVNSGSQPQHF. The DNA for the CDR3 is TGTGCCTGGAGTGTAAATTCTGGGAGTCAGCCCCAGCATTTT.

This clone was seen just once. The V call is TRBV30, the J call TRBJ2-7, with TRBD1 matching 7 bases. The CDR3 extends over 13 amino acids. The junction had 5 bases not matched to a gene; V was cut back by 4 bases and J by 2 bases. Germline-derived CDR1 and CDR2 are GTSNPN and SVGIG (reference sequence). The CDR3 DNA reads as TGTGCCTGGAAGAGGGACAGTCCCTACGAGCAGTACTTC. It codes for CAWKRDSPYEQYF.

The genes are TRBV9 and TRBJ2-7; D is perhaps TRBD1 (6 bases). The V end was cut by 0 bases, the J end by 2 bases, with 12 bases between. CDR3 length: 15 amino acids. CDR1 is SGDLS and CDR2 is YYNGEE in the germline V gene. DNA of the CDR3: TGTGCCAGCAGCGTAGGCACAGGGTTCACCTACGAGCAGTACTTC. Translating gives CASSVGTGFTYEQYF.

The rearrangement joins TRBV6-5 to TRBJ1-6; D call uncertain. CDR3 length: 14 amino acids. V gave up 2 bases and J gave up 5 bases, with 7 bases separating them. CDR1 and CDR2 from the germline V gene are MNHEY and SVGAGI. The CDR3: CASSYAVDNSPLHF. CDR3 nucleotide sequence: TGTGCCAGCAGTTACGCGGTCGATAATTCACCCCTCCACTTT.

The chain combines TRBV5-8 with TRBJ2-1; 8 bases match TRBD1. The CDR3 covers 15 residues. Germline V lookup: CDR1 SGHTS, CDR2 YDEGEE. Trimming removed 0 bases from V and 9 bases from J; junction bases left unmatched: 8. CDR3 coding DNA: TGTGCCAGCAGCTTGGTTGGGACAGGTGGGGTTGAGCAGTTCTTC. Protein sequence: CASSLVGTGGVEQFF.

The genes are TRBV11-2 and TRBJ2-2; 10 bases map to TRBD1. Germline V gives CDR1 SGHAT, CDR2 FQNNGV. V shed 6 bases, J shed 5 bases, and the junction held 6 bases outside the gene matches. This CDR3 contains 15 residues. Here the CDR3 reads CASRLWTGGTGELFF. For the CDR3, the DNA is TGTGCCAGCAGACTATGGACAGGGGGGACCGGGGAGCTGTTTTTT.

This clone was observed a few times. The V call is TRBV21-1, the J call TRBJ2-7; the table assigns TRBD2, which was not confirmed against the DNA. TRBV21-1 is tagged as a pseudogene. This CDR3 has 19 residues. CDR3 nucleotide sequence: TGTGCCAGCAGCAAAGCGCTTGGACTAGCGGGAGGGCCTTGTCACGAGCAGTACTTC. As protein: CASSKALGLAGGPCHEQYF.

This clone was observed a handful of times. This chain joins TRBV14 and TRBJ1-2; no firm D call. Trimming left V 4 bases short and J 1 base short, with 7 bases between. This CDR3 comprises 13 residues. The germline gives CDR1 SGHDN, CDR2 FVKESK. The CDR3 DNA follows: TGTGCCAGCAGCCCCAGTTATAACTATGGCTACACCTTC. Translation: CASSPSYNYGYTF.

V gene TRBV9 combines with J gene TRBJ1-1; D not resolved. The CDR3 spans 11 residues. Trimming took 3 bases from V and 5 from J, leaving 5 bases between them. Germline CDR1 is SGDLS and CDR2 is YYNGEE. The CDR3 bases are TGTGCCAGCAGCGGAGGGACTGAAGCTTTCTTT. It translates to CASSGGTEAFF.

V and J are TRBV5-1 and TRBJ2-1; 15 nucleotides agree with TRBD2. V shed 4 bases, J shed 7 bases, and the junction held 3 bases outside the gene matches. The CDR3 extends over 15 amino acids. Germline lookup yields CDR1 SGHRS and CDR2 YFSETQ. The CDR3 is CASSPGLAGGNEQFF. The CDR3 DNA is TGCGCCAGCAGCCCGGGACTAGCGGGAGGTAATGAGCAGTTCTTC.

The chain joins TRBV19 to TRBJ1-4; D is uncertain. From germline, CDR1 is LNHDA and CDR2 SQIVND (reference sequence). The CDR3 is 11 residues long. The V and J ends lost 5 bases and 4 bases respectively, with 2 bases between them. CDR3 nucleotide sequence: TGTGCCAGTAGTCTTAATGAAAAACTGTTTTTT. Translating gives CASSLNEKLFF.

In DNA, the CDR3 is TGTGCCTGGAGTCGGGACACTGAAGCTTTCTTT. Amino acid sequence: CAWSRDTEAFF. The V and J genes are TRBV30 and TRBJ1-1, with D hard to call. Trimming pared 2 bases from V and 3 bases from J, leaving 4 bases between. The CDR3 runs 11 residues. Per germline, CDR1 GTSNPN and CDR2 SVGIG (reference sequence).

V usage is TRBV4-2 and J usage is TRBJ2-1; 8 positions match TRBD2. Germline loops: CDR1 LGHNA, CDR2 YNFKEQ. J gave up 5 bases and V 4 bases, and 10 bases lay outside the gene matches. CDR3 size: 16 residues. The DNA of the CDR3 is TGTGCCAGCAGCCCCTCGTATAGCGGGACAAACAATGAGCAGTTCTTC. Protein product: CASSPSYSGTNNEQFF.

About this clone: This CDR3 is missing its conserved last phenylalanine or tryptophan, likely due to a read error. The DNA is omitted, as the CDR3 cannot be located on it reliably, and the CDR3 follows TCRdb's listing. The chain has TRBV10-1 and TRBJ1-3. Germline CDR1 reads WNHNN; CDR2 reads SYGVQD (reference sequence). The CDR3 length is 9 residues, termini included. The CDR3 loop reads CASSVESSH.

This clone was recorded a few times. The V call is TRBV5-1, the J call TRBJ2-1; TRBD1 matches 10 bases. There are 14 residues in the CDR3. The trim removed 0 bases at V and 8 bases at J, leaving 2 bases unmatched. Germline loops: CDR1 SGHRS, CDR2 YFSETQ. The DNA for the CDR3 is TGCGCCAGCAGCTTGGGGGACAGGGGCGATGAGCAGTTCTTC. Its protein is CASSLGDRGDEQFF.

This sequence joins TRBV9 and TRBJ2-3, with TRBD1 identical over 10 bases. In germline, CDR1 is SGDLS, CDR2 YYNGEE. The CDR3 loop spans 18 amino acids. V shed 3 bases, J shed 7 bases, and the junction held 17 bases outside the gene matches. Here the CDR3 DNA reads TGTGCCAGCAGCGCAACCATTCGACAGGGGGCGAATGTAAATACGCAGTATTTT. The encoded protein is CASSATIRQGANVNTQYF.

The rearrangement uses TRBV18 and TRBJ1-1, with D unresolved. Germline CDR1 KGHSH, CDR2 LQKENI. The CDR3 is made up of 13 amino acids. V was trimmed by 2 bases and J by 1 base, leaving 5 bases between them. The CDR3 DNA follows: TGTGCCAGCTCACCAGGGCCGAACACTGAAGCTTTCTTT. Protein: CASSPGPNTEAFF.

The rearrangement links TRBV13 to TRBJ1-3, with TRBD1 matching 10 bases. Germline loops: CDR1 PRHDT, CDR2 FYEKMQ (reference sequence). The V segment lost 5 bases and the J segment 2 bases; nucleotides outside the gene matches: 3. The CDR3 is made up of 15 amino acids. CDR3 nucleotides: TGTGCCAGCAGCGTCGACAGGGGGCCTGGAAACACCATATATTTT. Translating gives CASSVDRGPGNTIYF.

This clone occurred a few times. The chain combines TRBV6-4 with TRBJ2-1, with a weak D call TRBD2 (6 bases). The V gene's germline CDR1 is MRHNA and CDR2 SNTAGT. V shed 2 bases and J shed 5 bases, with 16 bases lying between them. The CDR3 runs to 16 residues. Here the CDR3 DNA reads TGTGCCAGCAGTGACCAGGGAGGTGTTCCCCACAATGAGCAGTTCTTC. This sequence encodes CASSDQGGVPHNEQFF.

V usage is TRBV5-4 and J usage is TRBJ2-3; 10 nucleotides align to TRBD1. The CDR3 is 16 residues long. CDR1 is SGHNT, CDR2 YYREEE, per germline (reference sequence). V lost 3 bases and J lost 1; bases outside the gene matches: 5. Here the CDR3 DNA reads TGTGCCAGCAGCTCTGGTGGACAGGGGGGCACAGATACGCAGTATTTT. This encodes CASSSGGQGGTDTQYF. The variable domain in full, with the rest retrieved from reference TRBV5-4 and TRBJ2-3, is ETGVTQSPTHLIKTRGQQVTLRCSSQSGHNTVSWYQQALGQGPQFIFQYYREEENGRGNFPPRFSGLQFPNYSSELNVNALELDDSALYLCASSSGGQGGTDTQYFGPGTRLTVL.

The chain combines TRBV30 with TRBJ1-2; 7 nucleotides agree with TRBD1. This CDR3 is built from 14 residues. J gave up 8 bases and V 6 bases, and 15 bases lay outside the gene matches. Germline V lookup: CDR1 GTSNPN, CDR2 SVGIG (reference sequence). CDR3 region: CACRLKGALEGYTF. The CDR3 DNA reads TGTGCCTGCAGGCTTAAGGGGGCACTTGAAGGCTACACCTTC.